This entry describes one T cell receptor beta chain. Its antigen remains unidentified. Germline loops: CDR1 WSHSY, CDR2 SAAADI. The J segment lost 4 bases and the V segment lost 0 bases, leaving 6 bases of the junction unmatched. The CDR3 runs to 17 residues. The sample originates from a study of blood T cells in healthy people across ages. Study at large: The template switching approach captured approximately one barcoded beta molecule for every two T cells.

Study-wide results and limits: Long-lived and aged donors differed, with more naive CD4+ cells and higher diversity in the long-lived. Significant beta diversity loss was already apparent by age around 36, declining roughly linearly.

Combining a sample-barcoded 5' primer with a J-beta primer mix, a second PCR ran for about 7 to 11 cycles. The study obtained at least 3 million CDR3-containing paired-end reads from every sample. One entry per CDR3 protein, called by TCRdb with MiXCR from the 5' RACE reads. The table records some 320,000 distinct CDR3 sequences, 27% of them present only once. The clonotype originates from a woman in her 70s in good health. The chain joins TRBV10-2 to TRBJ1-6, with 7 bases lining up with TRBD1. Sequenced input: blood. CDR3 sequence: CASSESNRDSYNSPLHF. As DNA, the CDR3 is TGCGCCAGCAGTGAGTCGAACAGGGACAGTTATAATTCACCCCTCCACTTT.